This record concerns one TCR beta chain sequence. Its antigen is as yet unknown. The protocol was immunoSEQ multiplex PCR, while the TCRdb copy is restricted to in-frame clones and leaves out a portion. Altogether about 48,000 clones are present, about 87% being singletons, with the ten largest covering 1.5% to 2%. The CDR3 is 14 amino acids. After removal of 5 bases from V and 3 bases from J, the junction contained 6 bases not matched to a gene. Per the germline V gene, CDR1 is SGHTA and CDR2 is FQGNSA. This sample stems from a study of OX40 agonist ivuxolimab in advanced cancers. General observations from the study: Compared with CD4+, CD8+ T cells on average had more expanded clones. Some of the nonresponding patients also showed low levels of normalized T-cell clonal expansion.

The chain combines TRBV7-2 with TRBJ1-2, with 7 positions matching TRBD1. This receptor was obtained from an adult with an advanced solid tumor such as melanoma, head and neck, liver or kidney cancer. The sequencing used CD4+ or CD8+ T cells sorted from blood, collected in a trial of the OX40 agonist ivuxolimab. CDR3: CASSVQGGDYGYTF. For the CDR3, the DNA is TGTGCCAGCAGCGTTCAGGGGGGGGACTATGGCTACACCTTC.